This T cell receptor (beta chain) was sequenced during a study of early T cells in non-severe SARS-CoV-2 infection. Study background: Sequencing used unsorted whole-blood bulk RNA, so chains lack pairing.

This CDR3 is built from 15 residues. The V end was cut by 6 bases, the J end by 0 bases, with 12 bases between. The germline CDR1 and CDR2 sequences are LGHDT and YNNKEL (reference sequence). In its sample, this clonotype was seen many times. Unique molecular identifiers (one per individual cDNA molecule) were attached. TCRdb analysed the 5' RACE reads with MiXCR anew, one entry per CDR3 protein. The sample has tens of thousands of distinct CDR3 sequences, under 9.5% seen once. Sequenced sample: whole blood. This sequence was found in an adult who was a healthcare worker with PCR-confirmed SARS-CoV-2 infection or an uninfected control (not recorded which). V is TRBV3-1 and J is TRBJ2-1, with D tentatively TRBD1 (5 bases). CDR3: CASRLGVSSYNEQFF. In nucleotides, the CDR3 is TGTGCCAGCAGGCTAGGGGTTAGCTCCTACAATGAGCAGTTCTTC.